Detailed here is one TCR beta chain. This sample was taken from a study of blood T cells in healthy people across ages. With each sample, at least 5.5 micrograms of total RNA were extracted. PCR was performed a second time for about 7 to 11 cycles using a sample-barcoded 5' primer and a J-beta primer mix. TCRdb re-analysed the 5' RACE reads in MiXCR, keeping a single row per CDR3 protein. The sample includes about 800,000 distinct CDR3 sequences, roughly 50% of them seen just once. Germline V CDR1 and CDR2: MNHEY, SVGAGI. The CDR3 contains 15 residues. The clonotype was recovered from a man in his thirties or forties in good health. What was sequenced was blood. This chain uses TRBV6-5 with TRBJ2-4; TRBD1 matches at 12 bases. TRBJ2-7 explains the end of the DNA better; the J call may be wrong. The CDR3 sequence is CASSSSGTGGDEQYF. CDR3 DNA sequence: TGTGCCAGCAGTTCCTCCGGGACAGGGGGCGACGAGCAGTACTTC.